One and the same sample provided the 18 T cell receptor beta chains below, sequenced in a study of T cell responses to AZD1222 COVID-19 vaccine. TCRdb's table, derived via immunoSEQ multiplex PCR, lists solely in-frame clones and lacks some. The data hold some 160,000 clones, with under 95% observed a single time. Specimen: peripheral blood, collected 28 days after the second AZD1222 dose. These receptors all stem from an adult who received the AZD1222 COVID-19 vaccine.

The chain has TRBV2 and TRBJ2-7; 7 positions agree with TRBD1. In germline, CDR1 is SNHLY, CDR2 FYNNEI. With 6 bases clipped from V and 0 bases from J, the junction kept 2 bases outside the gene matches. The CDR3 sequence is 13 residues long. The CDR3 DNA is TGTGCCAGCAGGGGGGACAGCTCCTACGAGCAGTACTTC. Its translation is CASRGDSSYEQYF.

The chain carries TRBV29-1 and TRBJ1-6; possibly TRBD1 for D (5 bases). The CDR3 totals 14 residues. Germline V lookup: CDR1 SQVTM, CDR2 ANQGSEA. This CDR3 reads CGTSGASRDSPLHF. CDR3 sequence (DNA): TGCGGGACCTCGGGAGCCTCAAGGGATTCACCCCTCCACTTT.

This chain joins TRBV11-2 and TRBJ1-3, with D unclear. Germline-derived CDR1 and CDR2 are SGHAT and FQNNGV. The CDR3 extends over 16 amino acids. The V end was cut by 6 bases, the J end by 0 bases, with 15 bases between. In nucleotides, the CDR3 is TGTGCCAGCAGGCCGGAGAGTGTGGGCTCTGGAAACACCATATATTTT. Translating it yields CASRPESVGSGNTIYF.

Only a few counts were recorded for this clone. The chain employs TRBV5-5 and TRBJ1-1, with D hard to call. Trimming removed 0 bases from V and 2 bases from J, with 5 bases in between. Germline CDR1 and CDR2: SGHKS and YYEKEE (reference sequence). This CDR3 region has 13 residues. CDR3 in DNA: TGTGCCAGCAGCTTGGAGGGAAACACTGAAGCTTTCTTT. Protein sequence: CASSLEGNTEAFF.

The rearrangement joins TRBV18 to TRBJ1-3; D gene unclear. The CDR3 has 18 amino acids. CDR1 is KGHSH, CDR2 LQKENI, per germline. The V gene lost 4 bases and the J gene lost 1 base, with 20 bases spanning the gap. The CDR3: CASSHPGGWGRSGNTIYF. The CDR3, as DNA: TGTGCCAGCTCACACCCGGGAGGCTGGGGTCGTTCTGGAAACACCATATATTTT.

This chain joins TRBV5-5 and TRBJ2-7; TRBD2 is a possible D gene (6 bases). V was pared by 4 bases and J by 2 bases, with 16 bases between. Germline values: CDR1 SGHKS, CDR2 YYEKEE (reference sequence). The CDR3 sequence is 15 residues long. Written as DNA, the CDR3 is TGTGCCAGCAGCCCGGGGACTCAGCGGACCTACGAGCAGTACTTC. Amino acids: CASSPGTQRTYEQYF.

This sequence joins TRBV7-9 and TRBJ1-5; TRBD1 matches 8 bases. Germline-derived CDR1 and CDR2 are SEHNR and FQNEAQ (reference sequence). V lost 5 bases and J lost 7; bases outside the gene matches: 7. The CDR3 runs to 14 residues. In nucleotides, the CDR3 is TGTGCCAGCAGCCGGGACAGGTCTGAGCAGCCCCAGCATTTT. This codes for CASSRDRSEQPQHF.

This chain joins TRBV19 and TRBJ1-2, with 7 nucleotides matching TRBD1. The junction had 19 bases not matched to a gene; V was cut back by 7 bases and J by 8 bases. Per the germline V gene, CDR1 is LNHDA and CDR2 is SQIVND (reference sequence). This CDR3 is 16 amino acids long. The CDR3: CASTLNRGGSSWGYTF. The CDR3 DNA sequence: TGTGCCAGTACCCTAAACAGGGGCGGTTCCTCTTGGGGCTACACCTTC. The whole variable domain, remainder taken from reference TRBV19 and TRBJ1-2, is DGGITQSPKYLFRKEGQNVTLSCEQNLNHDAMYWYRQDPGQGLRLIYYSQIVNDFQKGDIAEGYSVSREKKESFPLTVTSAQKNPTAFYLCASTLNRGGSSWGYTFGSGTRLTVV.

The chain recombines TRBV11-3 with TRBJ1-1; TRBD1 agrees at 7 bases. The CDR3 spans 12 residues. Looked up from germline, CDR1 is SGHNT and CDR2 is YENEEA. With 6 bases clipped from V and 6 bases from J, the junction kept 4 bases outside the gene matches. The CDR3 DNA is TGTGCCAGCAGTAACAGGGGCTCTGAAGCTTTCTTT. As protein: CASSNRGSEAFF.

The J gene is TRBJ2-3, the V gene TRBV5-5; no clear D gene. V shed 4 bases and J shed 9 bases, with 12 bases lying between them. Germline V gene sequence: CDR1 SGHKS, CDR2 YYEKEE (reference sequence). This CDR3 is built from 12 residues. This CDR3 reads CASSPSVLTQYF. In DNA, the CDR3 is TGTGCCAGCAGCCCCTCGGTGCTCACGCAGTATTTT.

The genes are TRBV6-2 or TRBV6-3 and TRBJ1-1; 7 positions match TRBD1. Germline values: CDR1 MNHEY, CDR2 SVGEGT. After removal of 5 bases from V and 6 bases from J, the junction contained 6 bases not matched to a gene. This CDR3 comprises 13 residues. CDR3 protein: CASSPRGEAEAFF. The CDR3 DNA follows: TGTGCCAGCAGTCCCAGGGGGGAGGCTGAAGCTTTCTTT.

The chain is built from TRBV18 and TRBJ2-6; D may be TRBD1 (6 bases). Looked up from germline, CDR1 is KGHSH and CDR2 is LQKENI. Between the trimmed V and J ends, which lost 3 bases and 2 bases, there was a span of 11 bases. There are 16 residues in the CDR3. The DNA for the CDR3 is TGTGCCAGCTCACCGCAAAACAGGGCTGGGGCCAACGTCCTGACTTTC. This sequence encodes CASSPQNRAGANVLTF.

The gene calls are TRBV7-8 and TRBJ1-1; D ambiguous. The CDR3 extends over 15 amino acids. CDR1 and CDR2 (germline): SGHVS, FQNEAQ. The V and J ends lost 0 bases and 3 bases respectively, with 11 bases between them. CDR3 sequence: CASSLARGGHTEAFF. The CDR3 region has the DNA TGTGCCAGCAGCTTAGCGCGGGGAGGGCACACTGAAGCTTTCTTT.

The genes are TRBV12-3 or TRBV12-4 and TRBJ1-2, with 7 bases identical to TRBD1. Unmatched junction bases numbered 3, after V lost 3 bases and J lost 5 bases. This CDR3 is built from 13 residues. The CDR3 is CASSLGQNYGYTF. The DNA for the CDR3 is TGTGCCAGCAGTTTGGGACAGAATTATGGCTACACCTTC.

The chain couples TRBV7-9 to TRBJ2-7; TRBD1 matches 8 bases. The CDR3 length is 14 residues. J lost 2 bases, V lost 5 bases, and 5 bases had no gene match. The V gene's germline CDR1 is SEHNR and CDR2 FQNEAQ (reference sequence). CDR3 loop: CASSRDRGAYEQYF. The CDR3 DNA reads as TGTGCCAGCAGCAGAGACAGGGGAGCCTACGAGCAGTACTTC.

This clone occurred a few times. The gene calls are TRBV9 and TRBJ1-5, with D possibly matching TRBD1 (6 bases). V shed 3 bases and J shed 3 bases, with 7 bases lying between them. CDR1 SGDLS and CDR2 YYNGEE come from the germline V gene. The CDR3 runs to 13 residues. CDR3: CASSAGVNQPQHF. The CDR3 bases are TGTGCCAGCAGCGCAGGGGTCAATCAGCCCCAGCATTTT.

J is TRBJ1-6 and V is TRBV9; TRBD1 matches 10 bases. From germline, CDR1 is SGDLS and CDR2 YYNGEE. The V segment lost 3 bases and the J segment 9 bases; nucleotides outside the gene matches: 6. The CDR3 is 15 residues long. For the CDR3, the DNA is TGTGCCAGCAGCGCCGGGGGACAGGGGTCTTCACCCCTCCACTTT. Protein product: CASSAGGQGSSPLHF.

The CDR3 loop reads CASSGLTGNTEAFF. As DNA, the CDR3 is TGTGCCAGTAGTGGATTAACCGGGAACACTGAAGCTTTCTTT. V usage is TRBV19 and J usage is TRBJ1-1; D ambiguous. The CDR3 is 14 amino acids. Looked up from germline, CDR1 is LNHDA and CDR2 is SQIVND (reference sequence). V was trimmed by 5 bases and J by 1 base, leaving 11 bases between them. The full variable domain, in which reference TRBV19 and TRBJ1-1 provide the parts outside the CDR3, is DGGITQSPKYLFRKEGQNVTLSCEQNLNHDAMYWYRQDPGQGLRLIYYSQIVNDFQKGDIAEGYSVSREKKESFPLTVTSAQKNPTAFYLCASSGLTGNTEAFFGQGTRLTVV.